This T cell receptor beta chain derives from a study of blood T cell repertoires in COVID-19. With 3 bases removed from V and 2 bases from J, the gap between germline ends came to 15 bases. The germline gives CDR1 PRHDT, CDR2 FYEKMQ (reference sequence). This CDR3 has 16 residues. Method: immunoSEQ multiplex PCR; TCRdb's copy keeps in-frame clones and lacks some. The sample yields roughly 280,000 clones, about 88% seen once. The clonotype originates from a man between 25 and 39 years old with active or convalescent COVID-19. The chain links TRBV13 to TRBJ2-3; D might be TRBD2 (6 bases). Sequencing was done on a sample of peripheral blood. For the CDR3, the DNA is TGTGCCAGCAGCTTGGCCAGCGGGCGGCACACAGATACGCAGTATTTT. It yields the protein CASSLASGRHTDTQYF.